What follows are 23 T cell receptor beta chains derived from one specimen sequenced in a study of T cells in localized non-small cell lung cancer. Using immunoSEQ multiplex PCR, the repertoire was profiled, and TCRdb retains in-frame clones only, with some absent. The sample holds 65,000 to 95,000 clones; over 70% are singletons and the top ten take roughly a fifth. The sample consisted of PBMCs, taken before any cancer treatment. The receptors come from a man aged 35 to 69 with stage II squamous cell lung carcinoma.

V usage is TRBV28 and J usage is TRBJ1-5; D might be TRBD1 (6 bases). The germline V gene encodes CDR1 MDHEN and CDR2 SYDVKM. Trimming removed 1 base from V and 2 bases from J, with 18 bases in between. This CDR3 is 18 amino acids long. This CDR3 reads CASSLLVGGGARNQPQHF. The CDR3 DNA follows: TGTGCCAGCAGTTTATTGGTCGGAGGGGGTGCCCGCAATCAGCCCCAGCATTTT.

This clone came up a few times. The chain employs TRBV25-1 and TRBJ2-7, with D possibly matching TRBD2 (5 bases). Trimming stripped 4 bases from V and 7 bases from J, with 17 bases between. The CDR3 has 14 residues. The germline gives CDR1 MGHDK, CDR2 SYGVNS. CDR3 protein: CASSVSGVAGEQYF. The CDR3 nucleotides are TGTGCCAGCAGTGTATCCGGGGTAGCCGGAGAGCAGTACTTC.

This chain connects TRBV6-5 to TRBJ2-7; D is unclear. V lost 2 bases and J 0 bases, leaving 14 bases between the germline ends. Per the germline V gene, CDR1 is MNHEY and CDR2 is SVGAGI. The CDR3 length is 16 residues. CDR3 coding DNA: TGTGCCAGCAGTTACGGGCTAACGGAGAGCTCCTACGAGCAGTACTTC. Protein sequence: CASSYGLTESSYEQYF.

The rearrangement links TRBV7-2 to TRBJ2-2, with D uncertain. The V end was cut by 3 bases, the J end by 5 bases, with 4 bases between. The CDR3 is 12 amino acids. In germline, CDR1 is SGHTA, CDR2 FQGNSA. CDR3 coding DNA: TGTGCCAGCAGCTTTTTTACCGGGGAGCTGTTTTTT. Residues: CASSFFTGELFF.

The V gene is TRBV6-5, the J gene TRBJ2-7, with 13 bases aligning to TRBD2. The CDR3 runs to 16 residues. J gave up 6 bases and V 4 bases, and 9 bases lay outside the gene matches. Germline lookup yields CDR1 MNHEY and CDR2 SVGAGI. The CDR3 sequence: CASSSKPGLAGLEQYF. The CDR3 DNA sequence: TGTGCCAGCAGTTCGAAACCGGGACTAGCGGGACTCGAGCAGTACTTC.

In its sample, this clone was seen a few times. CDR3 amino acids: CASTLGQGLMNTEAFF. The CDR3 DNA is TGTGCCAGCACCTTGGGACAGGGGTTAATGAACACTGAAGCTTTCTTT. This sequence joins TRBV2 and TRBJ1-1; 10 positions agree with TRBD1. V lost 7 bases to trimming and J lost 0 bases; unmatched junction nucleotides: 8. The CDR3 covers 16 residues. Germline CDR1 SNHLY, CDR2 FYNNEI.

V is TRBV30 and J is TRBJ2-3, with D possibly being TRBD1 or TRBD2 (5 bases each). CDR1 is GTSNPN, CDR2 SVGIG, per germline (reference sequence). V lost 7 bases, J lost 4 bases, and 21 bases lay in between. This CDR3 spans 15 amino acids. The CDR3 loop reads CAFASLGEKSDTQYF. The CDR3, as DNA: TGTGCCTTCGCGTCTTTGGGGGAGAAGTCAGATACGCAGTATTTT.

The chain uses TRBV6-1 and TRBJ1-5; tentative D call: TRBD1 (5 bases). CDR3 length equals 13 residues. The ends were cut back, 3 bases at V and 6 bases at J, with 9 bases in the middle. Germline lookup yields CDR1 MNHNS and CDR2 SASEGT. The CDR3 DNA follows: TGTGCCAGCAGTGAGGGGGTTCGTCAGCCCCAGCATTTT. Its protein is CASSEGVRQPQHF.

V gene TRBV7-2 combines with J gene TRBJ2-2; D tentatively fits TRBD1 or TRBD2 (5 bases each). CDR3 size: 15 residues. The V gene's germline CDR1 is SGHTA and CDR2 FQGNSA. Trimming left V 6 bases short and J 6 bases short, with 17 bases between. CDR3 DNA sequence: TGTGCCAGCAGTCCGGGACCGTCCTCCCCCGGGGAGCTGTTTTTT. Translation gives CASSPGPSSPGELFF.

The rearrangement joins TRBV6-1 to TRBJ2-1, with D unclear. The V gene's germline CDR1 is MNHNS and CDR2 SASEGT. The V end lost 7 bases, the J end lost 11 bases, and 18 bases lay between the germline ends. This CDR3 spans 13 amino acids. CDR3 amino acids: CASTRARISQQFF. The DNA of the CDR3 is TGTGCCAGCACCCGGGCCCGGATAAGTCAGCAGTTCTTC.

This clone was detected only a few times. The CDR3 DNA reads TGTGCCAGCAGCGTCGACACAGCGACAGATACGCAGTATTTT. Amino acid sequence: CASSVDTATDTQYF. The chain employs TRBV9 and TRBJ2-3, with D uncertain. Germline assignment: CDR1 SGDLS and CDR2 YYNGEE. V was trimmed by 2 bases and J by 3 bases, leaving 10 bases between them. CDR3 length equals 14 residues.

This chain uses TRBV7-8 with TRBJ2-2; D tentatively reads TRBD1 or TRBD2 (5 bases each). The germline V and J ends were trimmed by 1 base and 3 bases, with 18 bases remaining between them. The germline V gene encodes CDR1 SGHVS and CDR2 FQNEAQ. CDR3 length equals 18 residues. The CDR3 protein is CASSLERVRGSYTGELFF. Written as DNA, the CDR3 is TGTGCCAGCAGCTTAGAGAGGGTGAGGGGCTCGTACACCGGGGAGCTGTTTTTT.

A single count supports this clone. This sequence joins TRBV7-9 and TRBJ2-7; 9 bases are shared with TRBD1. Germline CDR1 and CDR2: SEHNR and FQNEAQ (reference sequence). The CDR3 totals 14 residues. V shed 5 bases and J 2 bases; nucleotides not matched to a gene: 4. The CDR3 DNA reads as TGTGCCAGCAGCCCCGACAGGGGGACCTACGAGCAGTACTTC. This encodes CASSPDRGTYEQYF.

A single count supports this clone. V usage is TRBV14 and J usage is TRBJ2-3; D remains ambiguous. V shed 0 bases and J shed 4 bases, with 5 bases lying between them. This CDR3 spans 13 amino acids. Germline V gene data show CDR1 as SGHDN and CDR2 as FVKESK. CDR3 coding DNA: TGTGCCAGCAGCCAAGAGCCCGCAGATACGCAGTATTTT. Translation: CASSQEPADTQYF.

The chain carries TRBV27 and TRBJ1-1, with TRBD1 as a possible D gene (6 bases). Germline assignment: CDR1 MNHEY and CDR2 SMNVEV (reference sequence). This CDR3 has 15 amino acids. Trimming cost V 8 bases and J 3 bases, with 19 bases left between them. This chain's CDR3 is CASGRTGRADTEAFF. Here the CDR3 DNA reads TGTGCCAGCGGGAGAACAGGGAGGGCTGACACTGAAGCTTTCTTT.

This clone was observed a few times. V is TRBV7-2 and J is TRBJ2-2; D gene ambiguous. This CDR3 is built from 13 residues. Trimming took 4 bases from V and 2 from J, leaving 5 bases between them. Looked up from germline, CDR1 is SGHTA and CDR2 is FQGNSA. DNA for the CDR3: TGTGCCAGCAGCTCCGACAACACCGGGGAGCTGTTTTTT. Translating it yields CASSSDNTGELFF.

The J gene is TRBJ1-4, the V gene TRBV10-3; maybe TRBD1 (5 bases). This CDR3 has 13 amino acids. V was trimmed by 0 bases and J by 7 bases, leaving 6 bases between them. Germline V gives CDR1 ENHRY, CDR2 SYGVKD. DNA of the CDR3: TGTGCCATCAGTGAGTCAGGGGTTGAAAAACTGTTTTTT. It translates to CAISESGVEKLFF.

This clone was counted once. V is TRBV7-9 and J is TRBJ2-7; 9 bases are shared with TRBD2. With 4 bases clipped from V and 0 bases from J, the junction kept 4 bases outside the gene matches. The CDR3 has 15 residues. Germline loops: CDR1 SEHNR, CDR2 FQNEAQ (reference sequence). In nucleotides, the CDR3 is TGTGCCAGCAGCTCTAGCGGGGATAGCTCCTACGAGCAGTACTTC. It yields the protein CASSSSGDSSYEQYF.

The chain combines TRBV6-1 with TRBJ2-5; D is perhaps TRBD1 (6 bases). The CDR3 is made up of 15 amino acids. Trimming removed 1 base from V and 4 bases from J, with 13 bases in between. Germline CDR1 MNHNS, CDR2 SASEGT. The DNA for the CDR3 is TGTGCCAGCAGTGAAGTACCCCAGGGGCGAGAGACCCAGTACTTC. It translates to CASSEVPQGRETQYF.

J is TRBJ2-7 and V is TRBV5-4, with 7 bases aligning to TRBD2. This CDR3 contains 15 residues. The V segment lost 4 bases and the J segment 6 bases; nucleotides outside the gene matches: 13. CDR1 is SGHNT and CDR2 is YYREEE in the germline V gene (reference sequence). As DNA, the CDR3 is TGTGCCAGCAGCGCAGGACTAGAAAGTCGGGGCGAGCAGTACTTC. Amino acid sequence: CASSAGLESRGEQYF. The full variable domain, rest sourced from reference TRBV5-4 and TRBJ2-7, is ETGVTQSPTHLIKTRGQQVTLRCSSQSGHNTVSWYQQALGQGPQFIFQYYREEENGRGNFPPRFSGLQFPNYSSELNVNALELDDSALYLCASSAGLESRGEQYFGPGTRLTVT.

The chain recombines TRBV19 with TRBJ2-7, with TRBD1 matching 9 bases. With V trimmed by 4 bases and J by 1 base, 2 bases remained unmatched. This CDR3 contains 14 residues. Germline-derived CDR1 and CDR2 are LNHDA and SQIVND (reference sequence). CDR3 coding DNA: TGTGCCAGTAGTAGGACAGGGGTTTCCTACGAGCAGTACTTC. It yields the protein CASSRTGVSYEQYF. Together with reference TRBV19 and TRBJ2-7, the CDR3 gives the full variable domain: DGGITQSPKYLFRKEGQNVTLSCEQNLNHDAMYWYRQDPGQGLRLIYYSQIVNDFQKGDIAEGYSVSREKKESFPLTVTSAQKNPTAFYLCASSRTGVSYEQYFGPGTRLTVT.

The chain has TRBV5-5 and TRBJ2-7; perhaps TRBD2 as D (6 bases). Germline-derived CDR1 and CDR2 are SGHKS and YYEKEE (reference sequence). The CDR3 contains 19 residues. Trimming left V 0 bases short and J 2 bases short, with 24 bases between. CDR3 loop: CASSLVVGFGTLSAYEQYF. Here the CDR3 DNA reads TGTGCCAGCAGCTTGGTGGTGGGTTTTGGGACTCTCTCTGCCTACGAGCAGTACTTC.

This clone has at least ten counts. The chain has TRBV7-9 and TRBJ1-1, with 7 bases identical to TRBD1. CDR3 length equals 14 residues. CDR1 SEHNR and CDR2 FQNEAQ come from the germline V gene (reference sequence). V shed 3 bases, J shed 3 bases, and the junction held 4 bases outside the gene matches. The CDR3 is CASSFRGGDTEAFF. CDR3 sequence (DNA): TGTGCCAGCAGCTTTAGAGGGGGCGACACTGAAGCTTTCTTT. The whole variable domain, filled in from reference TRBV7-9 and TRBJ1-1, reads DTGVSQNPRHKITKRGQNVTFRCDPISEHNRLYWYRQTLGQGPEFLTYFQNEAQLEKSRLLSDRFSAERPKGSFSTLEIQRTEQGDSAMYLCASSFRGGDTEAFFGQGTRLTVV.